The rows below give T cell receptor beta chains drawn from one sample of a study of beta chain features in type 1 diabetes. The protocol was immunoSEQ multiplex PCR, while the TCRdb copy is restricted to in-frame clones and leaves out a portion. This sample carries fewer than 350,000 clones, 15% of them seen once, and the ten largest clones take around 0.015%. Sequenced: naive CD4+ T cells from blood. The origin of the receptors is a man aged 18 to 30 with type 1 diabetes. Both conserved end residues are part of each CDR3.

J gene: TRBJ1-5
V gene: TRBV9
CDR3 length: 15
CDR3 protein: CASSAGSGPNQPQHF

J gene: TRBJ2-7
V gene: TRBV6-6
CDR3 length: 11
CDR3 protein: CASSARAPLYF

J gene: TRBJ2-6
V gene: TRBV5-4
CDR3 length: 13
CDR3 protein: CASSSPTGGVLTF

J gene: TRBJ2-1
V gene: TRBV5-1
CDR3 length: 14
CDR3 protein: CASSLPTGVDEQFF

J gene: TRBJ2-7
V gene: TRBV29-1
CDR3 length: 15
CDR3 protein: CSVERYRGLPYEQYF

J gene: TRBJ2-3
V gene: TRBV5-1
CDR3 length: 13
CDR3 protein: CASSQGAADTQYF

J gene: TRBJ2-1
V gene: TRBV5-6
CDR3 length: 11
CDR3 protein: CASSRDKEQFF

J gene: TRBJ2-7
V gene: TRBV25-1
CDR3 length: 14
CDR3 protein: CASSVDRETYEQYF

J gene: TRBJ2-2
V gene: TRBV4-1
CDR3 length: 15
CDR3 protein: CASTRGTENTGELFF

J gene: TRBJ2-7
V gene: TRBV7-2
CDR3 length: 17
CDR3 protein: CASSLVRTGDGSGEQYF

J gene: TRBJ1-2
V gene: TRBV6-5
CDR3 length: 12
CDR3 protein: CASSSGVYGYTF

J gene: TRBJ1-2
V gene: TRBV9
CDR3 length: 14
CDR3 protein: CASSAEVDFYGYTF

J gene: TRBJ2-7
V gene: TRBV11-2
CDR3 length: 14
CDR3 protein: CASSPGTSGSEQYF

J gene: TRBJ1-2
V gene: TRBV28
CDR3 length: 13
CDR3 protein: CASRTGFNYGYTF

J gene: TRBJ2-5
V gene: TRBV28
CDR3 length: 15
CDR3 protein: CASSFRTASQETQYF

J gene: TRBJ2-5
V gene: TRBV10-3
CDR3 length: 13
CDR3 protein: CATLRSLQETQYF

J gene: TRBJ1-1
V gene: TRBV30
CDR3 length: 15
CDR3 protein: CAWRGQVRLNTEAFF

J gene: TRBJ2-2
V gene: TRBV9
CDR3 length: 16
CDR3 protein: CASSVGLAGGPGELFF

J gene: TRBJ2-5
V gene: TRBV15
CDR3 length: 17
CDR3 protein: CATSSAYLSGFQETQYF

J gene: TRBJ1-4
V gene: TRBV9
CDR3 length: 14
CDR3 protein: CASSVRGGNEKLFF

J gene: TRBJ2-4
V gene: TRBV7-9
CDR3 length: 14
CDR3 protein: CASRPLAGGVIQYF

J gene: TRBJ1-1
V gene: TRBV15
CDR3 length: 15
CDR3 protein: CATSRAVDRNTEAFF

J gene: TRBJ2-1
V gene: TRBV4-1
CDR3 length: 18
CDR3 protein: CASSQGRLAGAVYNEQFF

J gene: TRBJ2-1
V gene: TRBV2
CDR3 length: 11
CDR3 protein: CASSWTSGMFF

J gene: TRBJ2-1
V gene: TRBV4-3
CDR3 length: 15
CDR3 protein: CASSQVARSYNEQFF

J gene: TRBJ2-3
V gene: TRBV30
CDR3 length: 14
CDR3 protein: CAWSVAGGTDTQYF

J gene: TRBJ2-2
V gene: TRBV19
CDR3 length: 16
CDR3 protein: CASSFAWGQSAGELFF

J gene: TRBJ2-7
V gene: TRBV7-2
CDR3 length: 15
CDR3 protein: CASSLRGGPAYEQYF

J gene: TRBJ1-1
V gene: TRBV29-1
CDR3 length: 11
CDR3 protein: CSVVTGTEAFF

J gene: TRBJ2-1
V gene: TRBV25-1
CDR3 length: 14
CDR3 protein: CASSEGPFYNEQFF

J gene: TRBJ2-5
V gene: TRBV14
CDR3 length: 16
CDR3 protein: CASSQERTGRKETQYF

J gene: TRBJ1-5
V gene: TRBV5-1
CDR3 length: 13
CDR3 protein: CASIRSGNQPQHF

J gene: TRBJ2-7
V gene: TRBV19
CDR3 length: 17
CDR3 protein: CASSIRLAGGPVYEQYF

J gene: TRBJ2-7
V gene: TRBV7-4
CDR3 length: 14
CDR3 protein: CASNSGGVSYEQYF

J gene: TRBJ1-5
V gene: TRBV28
CDR3 length: 16
CDR3 protein: CASTLLGAGLNQPQHF

J gene: TRBJ2-1
V gene: TRBV7-2
CDR3 length: 15
CDR3 protein: CASSALGGSYNEQFF

J gene: TRBJ1-6
V gene: TRBV11-2
CDR3 length: 12
CDR3 protein: CASSSSLGHLHF

J gene: TRBJ1-5
V gene: TRBV7-9
CDR3 length: 12
CDR3 protein: CASSLGDQPQHF

J gene: TRBJ2-7
V gene: TRBV5-1
CDR3 length: 14
CDR3 protein: CASSFDRRTYEQYF

J gene: TRBJ2-5
V gene: TRBV5-4
CDR3 length: 14
CDR3 protein: CASSLVSRQETQYF

J gene: TRBJ2-5
V gene: TRBV7-8
CDR3 length: 14
CDR3 protein: CASSLRTGQETQYF

J gene: TRBJ2-5
V gene: TRBV7-9
CDR3 length: 16
CDR3 protein: CASSLRAAGAGETQYF

J gene: TRBJ1-2
V gene: TRBV29-1
CDR3 length: 12
CDR3 protein: CSVDAGRHGYTF

J gene: TRBJ2-5
V gene: TRBV2
CDR3 length: 13
CDR3 protein: CASSERGQETQYF

J gene: TRBJ2-3
V gene: TRBV14
CDR3 length: 16
CDR3 protein: CATTSGGHRRPDTQYF

J gene: TRBJ1-2
V gene: TRBV5-7
CDR3 length: 13
CDR3 protein: CASSRDRGYGYTF

J gene: TRBJ2-7
V gene: TRBV5-4
CDR3 length: 15
CDR3 protein: CASSTIAGGPYEQYF

J gene: TRBJ1-3
V gene: TRBV30
CDR3 length: 16
CDR3 protein: CAWKKTGGASGNTIYF